The 23 T cell receptor beta chains below were found in one sample sequenced in a study of cytomegalovirus exposure and HLA in healthy donors. TCRdb's table, derived via immunoSEQ multiplex PCR, lists solely in-frame clones and lacks some. The profile covers almost 200,000 clones, with roughly 81% appearing a single time and around 1.2% taken by the ten largest. Material for sequencing was PBMCs. These TCRs come from a woman in her twenties or thirties in good health and CMV-seronegative.

The chain carries TRBV4-2 and TRBJ2-7; TRBD1 aligns across 10 bases. J lost 4 bases, V lost 2 bases, and 5 bases had no gene match. The CDR3 length is 15 residues. Germline V gene data show CDR1 as LGHNA and CDR2 as YNFKEQ. The CDR3 sequence is CASSQSPGQGYEQYF. The CDR3 DNA is TGTGCCAGCAGCCAATCACCGGGACAGGGGTACGAGCAGTACTTC.

This chain links TRBV10-2 with TRBJ1-5; D gene uncertain. V lost 10 bases and J 0 bases, leaving 10 bases between the germline ends. The CDR3 consists of 13 residues. CDR1 and CDR2 from the germline V gene are WSHSY and SAAADI. The CDR3 DNA follows: TGCGCCACCACGGAGAATAGCAATCAGCCCCAGCATTTT. Translating it yields CATTENSNQPQHF.

The J gene is TRBJ2-7, the V gene TRBV5-1, with 8 positions matching TRBD1. Looked up from germline, CDR1 is SGHRS and CDR2 is YFSETQ. This CDR3 region has 16 residues. J was trimmed by 0 bases and V by 0 bases; bases with no gene match: 5. CDR3 in DNA: TGCGCCAGCAGCTTGGGACAGGGGATGGACTCCTACGAGCAGTACTTC. Translating gives CASSLGQGMDSYEQYF.

V usage is TRBV6-1 and J usage is TRBJ1-5, with TRBD1 as a possible D gene (6 bases). The CDR3 spans 14 residues. The V gene's germline CDR1 is MNHNS and CDR2 SASEGT. V was cut by 6 bases and J by 4 bases, with 13 bases left in between. The CDR3 DNA reads TGTGCCAGCAGCCGGACAGCCGATAATCAGCCCCAGCATTTT. Residues: CASSRTADNQPQHF.

This rearrangement joins TRBV5-6 to TRBJ1-5; 8 positions agree with TRBD1. Trimming cost V 3 bases and J 7 bases; bases outside gene matches: 12. The CDR3 is 16 amino acids. CDR1 and CDR2 (germline): SGHDT, YYEEEE. The CDR3: CASSWGGRGLSQPQHF. CDR3 nucleotides: TGTGCCAGCAGCTGGGGCGGCAGGGGGCTTAGCCAGCCCCAGCATTTT.

V gene TRBV4-2 combines with J gene TRBJ2-5; 11 bases map to TRBD2. Trimming at V came to 1 base and at J to 4 bases, leaving 11 bases not matched to a gene. The CDR3 is made up of 18 amino acids. Germline CDR1 LGHNA, CDR2 YNFKEQ. This CDR3 is CASSQATSGGAGAETQYF. The DNA for the CDR3 is TGTGCCAGCAGCCAAGCAACTAGCGGGGGCGCGGGCGCAGAGACCCAGTACTTC.

This chain links TRBV5-4 with TRBJ2-4, with a possible D match to TRBD2 (5 bases). V lost 2 bases to trimming and J lost 1 base, with 19 bases between them. This CDR3 comprises 18 residues. Germline CDR1 reads SGHNT; CDR2 reads YYREEE (reference sequence). Here the CDR3 reads CASSLAAGTSGAKNIQYF. The CDR3 DNA is TGTGCCAGCAGCTTAGCGGCAGGAACTAGTGGGGCCAAAAACATTCAGTACTTC.

This chain uses TRBV27 with TRBJ2-1, with 8 nucleotides matching TRBD2. V was pared by 7 bases and J by 7 bases, with 12 bases of the junction left unmatched. CDR3 length: 15 amino acids. Per germline, CDR1 MNHEY and CDR2 SMNVEV (reference sequence). CDR3 nucleotides: TGTGCCAGCAAGCGTCGGCTAGCGGGTGAAAATGAGCAGTTCTTC. This codes for CASKRRLAGENEQFF.

The V call is TRBV25-1, the J call TRBJ1-4; 7 bases are a match to TRBD1. Germline-derived CDR1 and CDR2 are MGHDK and SYGVNS. V shed 0 bases, J shed 9 bases, and the junction held 10 bases outside the gene matches. The CDR3 sequence is 16 residues long. The CDR3 DNA follows: TGTGCCAGCAGTGAATATAAGGAGGGGGCGCTTAAAAAACTGTTTTTT. The encoded protein is CASSEYKEGALKKLFF.

The chain combines TRBV30 with TRBJ1-1; 8 nucleotides agree with TRBD1. The germline V gene has CDR1 GTSNPN and CDR2 SVGIG (reference sequence). V trimming: 6 bases; J trimming: 1 base; junction bases outside the gene matches: 7. This CDR3 contains 14 residues. CDR3 sequence reads: CACDRGLKNTEAFF. The CDR3 DNA sequence: TGTGCCTGTGACAGGGGTCTGAAGAACACTGAAGCTTTCTTT.

This rearrangement joins TRBV15 to TRBJ2-7; no firm D call. The CDR3 spans 14 residues. Per the germline V gene, CDR1 is LNHNV and CDR2 is YYDKDF (reference sequence). Trimming removed 0 bases at V and 3 bases at J, with 9 bases between. CDR3: CATSRDRGDYEQYF. CDR3 coding DNA: TGTGCCACCAGCAGAGATCGCGGAGACTACGAGCAGTACTTC.

As DNA, the CDR3 is TGTGCCAGCACCGTGGGGGCCCCCCATGGCTACACCTTC. Its translation: CASTVGAPHGYTF. The V gene is TRBV9, the J gene TRBJ1-2; tentative D call: TRBD1 (6 bases). Germline lookup yields CDR1 SGDLS and CDR2 YYNGEE. The V and J ends lost 6 bases and 6 bases respectively, with 15 bases between them. The CDR3 sequence is 13 residues long.

This chain connects TRBV7-5 to TRBJ2-2; TRBD1 reflects the table's D call only, with no check against the DNA. TRBV7-5 is assigned pseudogene status. The CDR3 extends over 19 amino acids. This chain's CDR3 is CVRSLNIDRGSSNTGELFF. The CDR3 nucleotides read TGTGTCAGAAGCTTAAATATCGACAGGGGATCTTCAAACACCGGGGAGCTGTTTTTT.

This clone appeared once. The rearrangement links TRBV2 to TRBJ1-5, with D tentatively TRBD1 (6 bases). Germline V gives CDR1 SNHLY, CDR2 FYNNEI. Trimming removed 10 bases at V and 11 bases at J, with 24 bases between. CDR3 length: 14 amino acids. The CDR3 nucleotides read TGTGCCACCACTCGGGACACCGTTATCTCGGCCCAGCATTTT. Translation: CATTRDTVISAQHF.

The rearrangement joins TRBV6-1 to TRBJ1-1; 8 bases map to TRBD1. There are 14 residues in the CDR3. The germline gives CDR1 MNHNS, CDR2 SASEGT. V trimming: 9 bases; J trimming: 4 bases; junction bases outside the gene matches: 10. CDR3 protein: CASRGAGGITEAFF. The CDR3 DNA reads as TGTGCCAGTAGGGGGGCAGGGGGCATCACTGAAGCTTTCTTT.

The V gene is TRBV5-4, the J gene TRBJ2-5; TRBD2 matches at 8 bases. Germline assignment: CDR1 SGHNT and CDR2 YYREEE (reference sequence). The CDR3 sequence is 16 residues long. Losses at the gene ends were 3 bases for V and 2 bases for J; bases not matched to a gene: 9. The CDR3 protein is CASSSFGGAGQETQYF. Written as DNA, the CDR3 is TGTGCCAGCAGCTCCTTCGGGGGGGCGGGACAAGAGACCCAGTACTTC.

The gene calls are TRBV18 and TRBJ2-1; 11 bases line up with TRBD2. CDR3 size: 15 residues. V lost 5 bases to trimming and J lost 5 bases; unmatched junction nucleotides: 5. Germline CDR1 is KGHSH and CDR2 is LQKENI. The CDR3 nucleotides are TGTGCCAGCTCATCTACTAGCGGGAGCAACAATGAGCAGTTCTTC. Protein sequence: CASSSTSGSNNEQFF. The whole variable domain, filled in from reference TRBV18 and TRBJ2-1, reads NAGVMQNPRHLVRRRGQEARLRCSPMKGHSHVYWYRQLPEEGLKFMVYLQKENIIDESGMPKERFSAEFPKEGPSILRIQQVVRGDSAAYFCASSSTSGSNNEQFFGPGTRLTVL.

The rearrangement joins TRBV12-5 to TRBJ2-7, with 10 bases identical to TRBD2. The CDR3 runs to 16 residues. Unmatched junction bases numbered 8, after V lost 4 bases and J lost 2 bases. Germline V CDR1 and CDR2: LGHNT, FRNRAP. CDR3 coding DNA: TGTGCTAGTGGTTCGGGACTAGCGCCACGTCCCTACGAGCAGTACTTC. It encodes CASGSGLAPRPYEQYF.

V is TRBV29-1 and J is TRBJ1-2; no clear D. The germline gives CDR1 SQVTM, CDR2 ANQGSEA. The V end lost 6 bases, the J end lost 8 bases, and 10 bases lay between the germline ends. The CDR3 has 10 amino acids. Here the CDR3 reads CSVPDLGYTF. The CDR3 DNA is TGCAGCGTACCAGACTTGGGCTACACCTTC.

The gene calls are TRBV5-5 and TRBJ2-7, with D tentatively TRBD1 (5 bases). V gave up 5 bases and J gave up 0 bases, with 15 bases separating them. The CDR3 length is 15 residues. Per the germline V gene, CDR1 is SGHKS and CDR2 is YYEKEE (reference sequence). The CDR3 protein is CASRVGPQLSYEQYF. The CDR3, as DNA: TGTGCCAGCAGGGTGGGGCCGCAACTCTCCTACGAGCAGTACTTC.

This rearrangement joins TRBV5-4 to TRBJ1-1, with D uncertain. The CDR3 length is 14 residues. Trimming removed 2 bases at V and 1 base at J, with 9 bases between. Germline CDR1 and CDR2: SGHNT and YYREEE (reference sequence). CDR3 sequence reads: CASSFQAGNTEAFF. CDR3 DNA: TGTGCCAGCAGCTTTCAGGCAGGGAACACTGAAGCTTTCTTT.

This clone was seen only once. The chain combines TRBV5-1 with TRBJ2-3; D perhaps matches TRBD2 (5 bases). The CDR3 contains 15 residues. Germline V gene data show CDR1 as SGHRS and CDR2 as YFSETQ. Trimming took 1 base from V and 4 from J, leaving 13 bases between them. The CDR3 loop reads CASSLILETADTQYF. Written as DNA, the CDR3 is TGCGCCAGCAGCTTGATACTAGAGACGGCAGATACGCAGTATTTT.

This clone was observed a handful of times. CDR3 coding DNA: TGTGCCAGCAGCCGATTTTTCCCGGCAGCGGGGGCTTCAGATACGCAGTATTTT. Its translation: CASSRFFPAAGASDTQYF. The V and J genes are TRBV7-9 and TRBJ2-3; TRBD2 matches 8 bases. CDR3 length: 18 residues. The V gene's germline CDR1 is SEHNR and CDR2 FQNEAQ (reference sequence). J lost 4 bases, V lost 5 bases, and 17 bases had no gene match.